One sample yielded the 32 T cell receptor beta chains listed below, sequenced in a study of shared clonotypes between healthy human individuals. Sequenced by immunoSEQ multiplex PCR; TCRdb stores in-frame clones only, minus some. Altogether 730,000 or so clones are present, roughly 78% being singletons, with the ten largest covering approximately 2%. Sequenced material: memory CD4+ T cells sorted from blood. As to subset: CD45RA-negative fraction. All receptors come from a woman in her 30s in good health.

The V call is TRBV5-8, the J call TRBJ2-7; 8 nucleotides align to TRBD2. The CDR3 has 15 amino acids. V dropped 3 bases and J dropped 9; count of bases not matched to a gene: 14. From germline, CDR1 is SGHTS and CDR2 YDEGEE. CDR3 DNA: TGTGCCAGCAGCTACCGAATGCGGGGGGAGAAAGGGCAGTACTTC. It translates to CASSYRMRGEKGQYF.

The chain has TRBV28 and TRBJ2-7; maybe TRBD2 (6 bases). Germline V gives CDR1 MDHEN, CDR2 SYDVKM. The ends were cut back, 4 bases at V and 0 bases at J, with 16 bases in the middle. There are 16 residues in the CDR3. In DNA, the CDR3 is TGTGCCAGCAGTTGCATCGACCTAGCGTGCTCCTACGAGCAGTACTTC. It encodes CASSCIDLACSYEQYF.

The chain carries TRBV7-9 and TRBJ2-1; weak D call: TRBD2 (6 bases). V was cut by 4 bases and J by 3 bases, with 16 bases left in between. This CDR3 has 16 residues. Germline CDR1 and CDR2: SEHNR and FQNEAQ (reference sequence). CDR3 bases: TGTGCCAGCAGCTCGCGACTAGGAGGTATCTACAATGAGCAGTTCTTC. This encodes CASSSRLGGIYNEQFF. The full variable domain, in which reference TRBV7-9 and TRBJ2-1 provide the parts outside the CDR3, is DTGVSQNPRHKITKRGQNVTFRCDPISEHNRLYWYRQTLGQGPEFLTYFQNEAQLEKSRLLSDRFSAERPKGSFSTLEIQRTEQGDSAMYLCASSSRLGGIYNEQFFGPGTRLTVL.

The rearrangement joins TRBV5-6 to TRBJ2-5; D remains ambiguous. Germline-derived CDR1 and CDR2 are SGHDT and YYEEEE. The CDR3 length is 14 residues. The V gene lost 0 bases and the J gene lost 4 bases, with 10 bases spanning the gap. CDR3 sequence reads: CASSLAFQIETQYF. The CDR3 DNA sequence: TGTGCCAGCAGCTTGGCCTTCCAGATAGAGACCCAGTACTTC.

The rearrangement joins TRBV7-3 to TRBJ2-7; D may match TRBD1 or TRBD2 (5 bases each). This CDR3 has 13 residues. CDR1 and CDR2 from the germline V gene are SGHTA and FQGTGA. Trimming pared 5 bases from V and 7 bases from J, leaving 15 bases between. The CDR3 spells CASSTRDGGEQYF. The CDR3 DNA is TGTGCCAGCAGCACCCGGGACGGTGGGGAGCAGTACTTC. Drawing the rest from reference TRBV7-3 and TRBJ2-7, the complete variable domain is GAGVSQTPSNKVTEKGKYVELRCDPISGHTALYWYRQSLGQGPEFLIYFQGTGAADDSGLPNDRFFAVRPEGSVSTLKIQRTERGDSAVYLCASSTRDGGEQYFGPGTRLTVT.

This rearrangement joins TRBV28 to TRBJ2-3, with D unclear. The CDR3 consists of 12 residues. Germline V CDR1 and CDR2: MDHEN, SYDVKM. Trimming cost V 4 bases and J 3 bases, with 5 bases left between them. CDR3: CASSSETDTQYF. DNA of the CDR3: TGTGCCAGCAGTTCCGAGACAGATACGCAGTATTTT. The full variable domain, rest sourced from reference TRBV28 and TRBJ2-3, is DVKVTQSSRYLVKRTGEKVFLECVQDMDHENMFWYRQDPGLGLRLIYFSYDVKMKEKGDIPEGYSVSREKKERFSLILESASTNQTSMYLCASSSETDTQYFGPGTRLTVL.

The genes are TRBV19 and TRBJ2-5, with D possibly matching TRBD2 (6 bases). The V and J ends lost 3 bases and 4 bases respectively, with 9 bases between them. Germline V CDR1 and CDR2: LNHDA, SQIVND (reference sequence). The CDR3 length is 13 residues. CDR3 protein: CASSILLAETQYF. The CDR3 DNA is TGTGCCAGTAGTATTCTACTAGCAGAGACCCAGTACTTC.

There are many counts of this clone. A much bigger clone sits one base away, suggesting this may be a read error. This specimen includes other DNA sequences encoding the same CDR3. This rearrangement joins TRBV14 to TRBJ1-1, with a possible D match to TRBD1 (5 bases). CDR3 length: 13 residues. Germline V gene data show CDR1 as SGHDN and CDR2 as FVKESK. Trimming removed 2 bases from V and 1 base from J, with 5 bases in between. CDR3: CASSQTGNTEAFF. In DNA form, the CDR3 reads TGTGCCAGCAGCCAAACAGGGAACACTGAAGCTTTCTTT.

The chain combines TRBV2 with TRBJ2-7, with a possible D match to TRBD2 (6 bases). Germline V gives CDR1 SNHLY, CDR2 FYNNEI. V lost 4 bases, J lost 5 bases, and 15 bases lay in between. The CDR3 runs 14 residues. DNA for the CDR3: TGTGCCAGCAGTGTACTAGCCGACACGGACGAGCAGTACTTC. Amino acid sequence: CASSVLADTDEQYF.

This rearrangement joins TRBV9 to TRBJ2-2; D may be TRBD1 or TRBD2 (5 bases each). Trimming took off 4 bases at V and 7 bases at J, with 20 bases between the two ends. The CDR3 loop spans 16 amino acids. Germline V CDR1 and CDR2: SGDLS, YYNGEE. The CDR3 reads CASSSQGEIVGGELFF. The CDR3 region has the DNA TGTGCCAGCAGCTCCCAGGGAGAAATTGTGGGCGGGGAGCTGTTTTTT.

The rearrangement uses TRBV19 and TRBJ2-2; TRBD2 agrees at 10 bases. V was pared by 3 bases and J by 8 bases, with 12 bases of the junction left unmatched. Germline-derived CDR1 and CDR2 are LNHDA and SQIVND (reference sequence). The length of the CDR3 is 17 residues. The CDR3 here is CASSIGGLAGDLGELFF. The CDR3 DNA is TGTGCCAGTAGTATTGGCGGGCTAGCGGGAGACCTGGGGGAGCTGTTTTTT.

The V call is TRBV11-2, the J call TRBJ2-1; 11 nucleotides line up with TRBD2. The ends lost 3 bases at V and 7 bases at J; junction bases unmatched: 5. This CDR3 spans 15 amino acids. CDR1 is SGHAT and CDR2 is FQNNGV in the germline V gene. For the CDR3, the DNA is TGTGCCAGCAGCTTTAGCGGGAGGGCCTCAAATGAGCAGTTCTTC. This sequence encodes CASSFSGRASNEQFF.

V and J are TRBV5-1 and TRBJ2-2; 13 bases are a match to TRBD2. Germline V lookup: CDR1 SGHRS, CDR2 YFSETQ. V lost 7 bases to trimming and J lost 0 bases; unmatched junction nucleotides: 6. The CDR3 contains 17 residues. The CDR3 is CASLPGLAGTNTGELFF. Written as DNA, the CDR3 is TGCGCCAGCCTCCCGGGACTAGCGGGAACGAACACCGGGGAGCTGTTTTTT.

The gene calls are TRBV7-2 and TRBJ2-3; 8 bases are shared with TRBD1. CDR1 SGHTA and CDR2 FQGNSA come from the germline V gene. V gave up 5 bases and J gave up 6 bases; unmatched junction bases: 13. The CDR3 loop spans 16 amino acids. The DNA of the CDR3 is TGTGCCAGCAGCCCAAACGGACAGGGCAACTGGGATACGCAGTATTTT. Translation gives CASSPNGQGNWDTQYF.

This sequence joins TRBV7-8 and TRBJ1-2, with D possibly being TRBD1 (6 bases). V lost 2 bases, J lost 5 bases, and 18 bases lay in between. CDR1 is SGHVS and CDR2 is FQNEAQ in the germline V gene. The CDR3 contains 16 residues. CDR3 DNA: TGTGCCAGCAGCTTAAGGGGGACGATCCGGGGGTATGGCTACACCTTC. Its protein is CASSLRGTIRGYGYTF.

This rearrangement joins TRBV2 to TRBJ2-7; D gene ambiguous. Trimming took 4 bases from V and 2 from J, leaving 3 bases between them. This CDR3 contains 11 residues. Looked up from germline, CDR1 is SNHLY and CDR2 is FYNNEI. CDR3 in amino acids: CASSATYEQYF. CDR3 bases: TGTGCCAGCAGTGCTACCTACGAGCAGTACTTC.

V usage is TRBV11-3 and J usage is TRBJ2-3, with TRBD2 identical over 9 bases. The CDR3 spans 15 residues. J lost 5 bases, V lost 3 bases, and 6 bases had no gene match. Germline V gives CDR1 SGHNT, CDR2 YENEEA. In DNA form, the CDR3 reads TGTGCCAGCAGCTTTAGCGGGAGTGGGGGAGATACGCAGTATTTT. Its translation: CASSFSGSGGDTQYF.

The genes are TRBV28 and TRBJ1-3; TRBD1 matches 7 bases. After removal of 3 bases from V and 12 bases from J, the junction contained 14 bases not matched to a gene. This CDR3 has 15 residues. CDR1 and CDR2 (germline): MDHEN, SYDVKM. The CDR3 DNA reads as TGTGCCAGCAGTTTTTTTACCAGACAGGGTAGTAACATATATTTT. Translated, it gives CASSFFTRQGSNIYF.

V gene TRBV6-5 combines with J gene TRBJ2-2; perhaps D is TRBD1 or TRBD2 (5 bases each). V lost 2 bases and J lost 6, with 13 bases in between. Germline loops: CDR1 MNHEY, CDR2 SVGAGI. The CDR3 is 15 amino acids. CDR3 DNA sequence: TGTGCCAGCAGTTACACGGACACGGGACCCGGGGAGCTGTTTTTT. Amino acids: CASSYTDTGPGELFF.

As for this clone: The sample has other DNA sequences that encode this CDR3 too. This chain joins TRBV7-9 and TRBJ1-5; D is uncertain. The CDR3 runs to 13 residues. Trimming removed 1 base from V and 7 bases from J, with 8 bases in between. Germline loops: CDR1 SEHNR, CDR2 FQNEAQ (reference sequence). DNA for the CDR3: TGTGCCAGCAGCTTAGTAGGCGGGCAGCCCCAGCATTTT. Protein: CASSLVGGQPQHF.

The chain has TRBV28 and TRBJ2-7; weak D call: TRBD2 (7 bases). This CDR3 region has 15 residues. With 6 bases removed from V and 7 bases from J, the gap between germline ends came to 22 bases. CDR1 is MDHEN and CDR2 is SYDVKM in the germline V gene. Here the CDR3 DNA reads TGTGCCAGCAGGGATGCCGGGGGGCTTAACTATGAGCAGTACTTC. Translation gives CASRDAGGLNYEQYF.

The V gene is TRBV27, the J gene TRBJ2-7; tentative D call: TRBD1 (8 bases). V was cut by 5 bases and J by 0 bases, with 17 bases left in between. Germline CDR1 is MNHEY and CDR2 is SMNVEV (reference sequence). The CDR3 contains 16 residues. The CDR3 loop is CASSRRTGRASYEQYF. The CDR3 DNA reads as TGTGCCAGCAGTCGAAGGACAGGGAGGGCCTCCTACGAGCAGTACTTC.

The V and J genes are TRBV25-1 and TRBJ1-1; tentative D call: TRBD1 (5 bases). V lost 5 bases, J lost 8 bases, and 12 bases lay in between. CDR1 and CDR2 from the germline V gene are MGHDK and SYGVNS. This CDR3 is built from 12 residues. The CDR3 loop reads CASSLGTEEAFF. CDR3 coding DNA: TGTGCCAGCAGTTTGGGGACGGAGGAAGCTTTCTTT.

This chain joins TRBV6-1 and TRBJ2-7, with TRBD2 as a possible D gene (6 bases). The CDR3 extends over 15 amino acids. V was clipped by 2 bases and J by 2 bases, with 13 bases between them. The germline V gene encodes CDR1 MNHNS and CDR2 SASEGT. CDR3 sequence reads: CASSELGRPPYEQYF. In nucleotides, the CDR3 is TGTGCCAGCAGTGAATTGGGGAGGCCTCCCTACGAGCAGTACTTC.

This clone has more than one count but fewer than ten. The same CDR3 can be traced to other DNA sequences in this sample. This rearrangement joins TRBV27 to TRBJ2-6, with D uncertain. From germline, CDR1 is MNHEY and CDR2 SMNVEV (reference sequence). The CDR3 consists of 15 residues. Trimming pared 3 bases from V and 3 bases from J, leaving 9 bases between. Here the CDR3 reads CASSFWGNGANVLTF. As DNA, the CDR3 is TGTGCCAGCAGTTTCTGGGGTAATGGGGCCAACGTCCTGACTTTC.

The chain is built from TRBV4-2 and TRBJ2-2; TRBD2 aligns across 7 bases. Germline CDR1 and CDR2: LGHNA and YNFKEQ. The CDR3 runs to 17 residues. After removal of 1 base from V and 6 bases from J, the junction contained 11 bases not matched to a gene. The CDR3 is CASSQVSLAEAPGELFF. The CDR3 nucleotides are TGTGCCAGCAGCCAAGTTTCGCTAGCGGAGGCCCCCGGGGAGCTGTTTTTT.

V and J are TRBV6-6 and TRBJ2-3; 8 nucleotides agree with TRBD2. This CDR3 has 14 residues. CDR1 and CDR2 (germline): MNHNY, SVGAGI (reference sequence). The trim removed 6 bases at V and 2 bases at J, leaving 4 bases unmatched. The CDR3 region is CASRWREATDTQYF. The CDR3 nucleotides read TGTGCCAGCAGATGGCGGGAGGCCACAGATACGCAGTATTTT.

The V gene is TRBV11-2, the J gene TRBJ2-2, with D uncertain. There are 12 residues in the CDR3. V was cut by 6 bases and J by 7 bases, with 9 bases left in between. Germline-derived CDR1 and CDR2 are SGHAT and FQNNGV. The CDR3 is CASRPPVGELFF. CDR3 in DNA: TGTGCCAGCAGGCCCCCGGTCGGGGAGCTGTTTTTT.

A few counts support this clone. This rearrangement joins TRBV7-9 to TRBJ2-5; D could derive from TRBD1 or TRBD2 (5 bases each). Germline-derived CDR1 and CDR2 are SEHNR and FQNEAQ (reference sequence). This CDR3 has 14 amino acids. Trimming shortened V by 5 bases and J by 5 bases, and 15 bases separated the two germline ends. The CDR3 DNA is TGTGCCAGCAGCCCCGGGACGTCGGGGGAGACCCAGTACTTC. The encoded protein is CASSPGTSGETQYF.

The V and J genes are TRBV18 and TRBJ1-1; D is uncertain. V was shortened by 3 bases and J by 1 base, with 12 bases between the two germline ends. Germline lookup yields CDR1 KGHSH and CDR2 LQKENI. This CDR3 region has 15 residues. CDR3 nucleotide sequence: TGTGCCAGCTCACCTATGGCAGTGCAGAACACTGAAGCTTTCTTT. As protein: CASSPMAVQNTEAFF.

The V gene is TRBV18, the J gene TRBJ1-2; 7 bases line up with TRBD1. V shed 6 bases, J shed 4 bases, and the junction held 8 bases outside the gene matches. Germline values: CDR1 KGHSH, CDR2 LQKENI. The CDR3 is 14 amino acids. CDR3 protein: CASSANRDSYGYTF. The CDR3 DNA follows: TGTGCCAGCTCTGCAAACCGGGACAGCTATGGCTACACCTTC.

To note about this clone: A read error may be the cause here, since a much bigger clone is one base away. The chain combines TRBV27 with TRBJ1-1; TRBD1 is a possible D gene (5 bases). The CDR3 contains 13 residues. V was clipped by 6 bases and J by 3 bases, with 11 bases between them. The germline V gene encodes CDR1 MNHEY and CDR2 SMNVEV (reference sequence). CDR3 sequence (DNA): TGTGCCAGCAGCCGACAGCGGGACACTGAAGCTTTCTTT. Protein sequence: CASSRQRDTEAFF.